This T cell receptor (beta chain) was recovered during a study of cytomegalovirus exposure and HLA in healthy donors. This PCR relied on a set of 60 Vbeta primers and 13 Jbeta primers. Libraries were prepared by immunoSEQ multiplex PCR; TCRdb keeps only in-frame clonotypes and omits some of them. The data show some 65,000 clones, 55% to 65% seen once. Source material: PBMCs. The sequence was obtained from a man under 40 in good health and CMV-seronegative.

The DNA for the CDR3 is TGTGCCAGCAGCCAAGAAGGAGTTTGGTATCAGCCCCAGCATTTT. It specifies CASSQEGVWYQPQHF. This chain joins TRBV4-2 and TRBJ1-5, with D hard to call. V dropped 0 bases and J dropped 5 bases, with 11 bases sitting between them. The germline V gene encodes CDR1 LGHNA and CDR2 YNFKEQ. CDR3 length equals 15 residues.